This TCR beta chain was obtained from a study of PD-1 blockade in classical Hodgkin lymphoma. Findings and caveats of the study: Exclusion removed patients who began nivolumab under 1 year after ASCT.

Produced via immunoSEQ multiplex PCR; TCRdb's table is partial and in-frame only. The sample includes approximately 10,000 clones, roughly 84% of them seen just once. Time point specified: cycle 4 day 1 (C4D1), after five to seven weeks of nivolumab. No patient escaped relapse after autologous stem cell transplantation, and brentuximab vedotin exposure varied. Thawed PBMCs supplied CD8+ T cells via magnetic negative selection. Worth noting for this clone: The antigen remains undetermined.

Germline-derived CDR1 and CDR2 are SGHVS and FNYEAQ. The CDR3 runs 14 residues. The chain has TRBV7-6 and TRBJ2-5; D might be TRBD2 (5 bases). The end of the DNA fits TRBJ2-7 better, so the J call may be wrong. The specimen comprised CD8+ T cells from blood, sampled before the fourth cycle of nivolumab. This clonotype was obtained from a human donor with classical Hodgkin lymphoma. The donor label of this sample is uncertain. CDR3 sequence: CASSLSTGGYEQYF. In DNA form, the CDR3 reads TGTGCCAGCAGCTTGTCAACCGGAGGTTACGAGCAGTACTTC.